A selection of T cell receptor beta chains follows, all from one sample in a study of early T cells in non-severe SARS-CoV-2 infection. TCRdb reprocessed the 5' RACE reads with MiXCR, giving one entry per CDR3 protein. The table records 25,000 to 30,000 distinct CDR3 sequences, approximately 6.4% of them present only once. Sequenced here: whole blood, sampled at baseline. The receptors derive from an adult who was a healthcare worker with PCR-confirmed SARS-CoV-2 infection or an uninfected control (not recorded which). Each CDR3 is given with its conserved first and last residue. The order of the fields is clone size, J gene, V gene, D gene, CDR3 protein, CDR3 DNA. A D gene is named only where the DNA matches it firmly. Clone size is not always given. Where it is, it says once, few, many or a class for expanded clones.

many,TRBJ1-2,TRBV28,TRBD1,CASSLPQGARYTF,TGTGCCAGCAGTCTCCCACAGGGGGCACGCTACACCTTC
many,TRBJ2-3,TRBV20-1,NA,CSARDQGGTDTQYF,TGCAGTGCTAGAGACCAGGGAGGCACAGATACGCAGTATTTT
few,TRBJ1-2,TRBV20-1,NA,CSASDASPLGYTF,TGCAGTGCTTCGGATGCCTCGCCTTTGGGCTACACCTTC
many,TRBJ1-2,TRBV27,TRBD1,CASSPAGGYDYGYTF,TGTGCCAGCAGTCCAGCAGGGGGCTACGACTATGGCTACACCTTC
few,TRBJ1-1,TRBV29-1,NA,CSVGTTEAFF,TGCAGCGTCGGAACTACTGAAGCTTTCTTT
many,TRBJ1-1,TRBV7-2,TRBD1,CASKLNRGLNTEAFF,TGTGCCAGCAAACTGAACAGGGGTCTGAACACTGAAGCTTTCTTT
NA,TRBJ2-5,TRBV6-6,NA,CASSGQLLETQYF,TGTGCCAGCAGTGGACAATTACTAGAGACCCAGTACTTC
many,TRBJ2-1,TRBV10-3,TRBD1,CAISGLGTGSEQFF,TGTGCCATCAGTGGCTTGGGGACAGGGAGTGAGCAGTTCTTC
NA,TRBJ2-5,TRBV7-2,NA,CASSPFRQETQYF,TGTGCCAGCAGCCCTTTTCGACAAGAGACCCAGTACTTC
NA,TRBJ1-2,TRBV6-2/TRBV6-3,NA,CASNLNRPGDYGYTF,TGTGCCAGCAACCTTAACAGGCCCGGGGACTATGGCTACACCTTC
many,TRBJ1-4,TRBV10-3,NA,CAISERSNEKLFF,TGTGCCATCAGTGAACGGTCTAATGAAAAACTGTTTTTT
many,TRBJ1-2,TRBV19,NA,CASRSSDTVYGYTF,TGTGCCAGTAGATCCTCGGACACCGTCTATGGCTACACCTTC
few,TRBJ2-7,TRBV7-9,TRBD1,CASSSTGTGSSYEQYF,TGTGCCAGCAGCTCCACCGGGACAGGCTCTTCCTACGAGCAGTACTTC
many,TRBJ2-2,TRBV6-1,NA,CASSRLNTGELFF,TGTGCCAGCAGTCGATTAAACACCGGGGAGCTGTTTTTT
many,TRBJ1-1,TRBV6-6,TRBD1,CASSSTEDRGTEAFF,TGTGCCAGCAGCTCTACCGAGGACAGGGGGACTGAAGCTTTCTTT
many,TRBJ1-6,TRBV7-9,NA,CASSSDIESSPLHF,TGTGCCAGCAGCTCCGACATAGAAAGTTCACCCCTCCACTTT
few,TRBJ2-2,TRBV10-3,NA,CATSETAAGELFF,TGTGCCACCAGTGAAACAGCTGCCGGGGAGCTGTTTTTT
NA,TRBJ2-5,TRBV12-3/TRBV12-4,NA,CASSFQGGGQETQYF,TGTGCCAGCAGTTTCCAGGGAGGGGGCCAAGAGACCCAGTACTTC
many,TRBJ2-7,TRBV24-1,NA,CATSDGGTYEQYF,TGTGCCACCAGTGATGGGGGGACGTACGAGCAGTACTTC
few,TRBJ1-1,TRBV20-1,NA,CSARGYRVTEAFF,TGCAGTGCTAGAGGGTACAGGGTGACTGAAGCTTTCTTT
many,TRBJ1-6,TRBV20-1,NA,CSARFRADGSLHF,TGCAGTGCTAGATTTAGGGCCGATGGATCCCTCCACTTT
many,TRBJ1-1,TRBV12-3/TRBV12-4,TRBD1,CASSFQGADTEAFF,TGTGCCAGCAGTTTCCAGGGGGCGGACACTGAAGCTTTCTTT
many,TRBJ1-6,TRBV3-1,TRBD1,CASSPRTGYSPLHF,TGTGCCAGCAGCCCCCGGACAGGGTATTCACCCCTCCACTTT
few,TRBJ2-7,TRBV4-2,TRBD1,CASSQGATGGEQYF,TGTGCCAGCAGCCAAGGGGCGACAGGGGGCGAGCAGTACTTC
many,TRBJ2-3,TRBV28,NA,CASSFSRPTQYF,TGTGCCAGCAGTTTTAGCAGACCTACGCAGTATTTT
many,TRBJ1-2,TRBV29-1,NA,CSVAKTEGGYTF,TGCAGCGTTGCGAAGACAGAGGGGGGCTACACCTTC
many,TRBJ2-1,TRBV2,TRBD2,CASSRTSGSGNEQFF,TGTGCCAGCAGCCGGACTAGCGGGAGTGGCAATGAGCAGTTCTTC
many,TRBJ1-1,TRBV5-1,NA,CASSRGPSNTEAFF,TGCGCCAGCAGCCGGGGACCTTCGAACACTGAAGCTTTCTTT
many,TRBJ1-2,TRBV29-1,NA,CSAKGQVYGYTF,TGCAGCGCCAAGGGGCAAGTCTATGGCTACACCTTC
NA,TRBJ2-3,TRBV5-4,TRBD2,CASTRTSGSASDTQYF,TGTGCCAGCACCAGGACGAGCGGGAGCGCCTCAGATACGCAGTATTTT
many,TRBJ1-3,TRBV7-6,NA,CASSPRIGASGNTIYF,TGTGCCAGCAGCCCCCGTATAGGGGCTTCTGGAAACACCATATATTTT
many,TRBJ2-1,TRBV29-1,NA,CSLYRVGEQFF,TGCAGCTTATACAGGGTGGGGGAGCAGTTCTTC
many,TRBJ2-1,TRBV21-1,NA,CASSPQGGGSGAYNEQFF,TGTGCCAGCAGCCCCCAGGGGGGCGGATCTGGGGCCTACAATGAGCAGTTCTTC
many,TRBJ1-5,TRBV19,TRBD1,CASRLDRYQPQHF,TGTGCCAGTAGGCTGGACAGGTATCAGCCCCAGCATTTT
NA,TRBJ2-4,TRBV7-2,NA,CASTPSSKNIQYF,TGTGCCAGCACCCCTTCTTCCAAAAACATTCAGTACTTC
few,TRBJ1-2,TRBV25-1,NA,CASSDRGYGYTF,TGTGCCAGCAGTGACAGGGGTTATGGCTACACCTTC
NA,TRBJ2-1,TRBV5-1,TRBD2,CASSFLAGAPYNEQFF,TGCGCCAGCAGCTTTCTAGCGGGAGCGCCCTACAATGAGCAGTTCTTC
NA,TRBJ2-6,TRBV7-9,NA,CASSHWTSGANVLTF,TGTGCCAGCAGCCATTGGACGTCCGGGGCCAACGTCCTGACTTTC
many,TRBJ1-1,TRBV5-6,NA,CASSSVGGYINTEAFF,TGTGCCAGCAGCTCGGTAGGAGGCTATATTAACACTGAAGCTTTCTTT
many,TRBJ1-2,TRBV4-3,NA,CASSQGRGLYGYTF,TGCGCCAGCAGCCAAGGCCGGGGCCTCTATGGCTACACCTTC
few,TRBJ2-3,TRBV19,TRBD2,CASSTGTNTDTQYF,TGTGCCAGTAGTACCGGGACTAACACAGATACGCAGTATTTT
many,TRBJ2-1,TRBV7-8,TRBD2,CASSRLTGTSSVEQFF,TGTGCCAGCAGCCGACTGACCGGGACTAGCTCGGTTGAGCAGTTCTTC
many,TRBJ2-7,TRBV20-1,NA,CSAQVGTDEQYF,TGCAGTGCCCAGGTGGGAACAGACGAGCAGTACTTC
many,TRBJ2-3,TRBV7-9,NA,CASSKTQGRDTDTQYF,TGTGCCAGCAGCAAGACGCAGGGGCGAGACACAGATACGCAGTATTTT
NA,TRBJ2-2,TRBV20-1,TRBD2,CSARDSGGYTGELFF,TGCAGTGCTAGAGATAGCGGGGGGTACACCGGGGAGCTGTTTTTT
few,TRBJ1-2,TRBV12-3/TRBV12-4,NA,CASSPTGSGVVRYTF,TGTGCCAGCAGTCCCACAGGTTCCGGAGTGGTACGCTACACCTTC
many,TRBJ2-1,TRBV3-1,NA,CASSSSRSEQFF,TGTGCCAGCAGCTCCAGTCGGAGTGAGCAGTTCTTC
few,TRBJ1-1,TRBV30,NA,CAWSAPGAPNTEAFF,TGTGCCTGGAGTGCTCCAGGGGCCCCGAACACTGAAGCTTTCTTT
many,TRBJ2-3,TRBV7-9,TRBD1,CASSSPVGTESTDTQYF,TGTGCCAGCAGCTCCCCCGTGGGGACAGAGAGCACAGATACGCAGTATTTT
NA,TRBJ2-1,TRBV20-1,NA,CSARDQGYNEQFF,TGCAGTGCTAGAGACCAGGGCTACAATGAGCAGTTCTTC
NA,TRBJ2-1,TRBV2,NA,CASSEDRYNEQFF,TGTGCCAGCTCGGAGGACCGATACAATGAGCAGTTCTTC
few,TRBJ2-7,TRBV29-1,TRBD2,CSVGAPERGIYEQYF,TGCAGCGTTGGTGCCCCGGAGCGGGGGATCTACGAGCAGTACTTC
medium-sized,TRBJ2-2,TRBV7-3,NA,CASSWTENTGELFF,TGTGCCAGCAGCTGGACCGAGAACACCGGGGAGCTGTTTTTT
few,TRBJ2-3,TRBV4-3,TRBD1,CASSRGQATDTQYF,TGCGCCAGCAGTCGAGGACAGGCCACAGATACGCAGTATTTT